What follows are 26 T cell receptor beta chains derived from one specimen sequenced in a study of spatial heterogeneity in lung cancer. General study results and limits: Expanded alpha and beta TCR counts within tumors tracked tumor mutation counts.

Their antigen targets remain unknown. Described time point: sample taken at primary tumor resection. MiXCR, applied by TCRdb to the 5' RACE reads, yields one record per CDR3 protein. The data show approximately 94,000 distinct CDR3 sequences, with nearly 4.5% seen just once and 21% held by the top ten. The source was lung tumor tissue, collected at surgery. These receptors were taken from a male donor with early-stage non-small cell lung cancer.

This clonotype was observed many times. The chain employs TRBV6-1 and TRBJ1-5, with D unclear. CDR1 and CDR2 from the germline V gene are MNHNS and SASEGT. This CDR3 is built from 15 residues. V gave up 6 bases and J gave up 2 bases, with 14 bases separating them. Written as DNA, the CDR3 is TGTGCCAGCAGAGTCATTTCGGGTCGCAATCAGCCCCAGCATTTT. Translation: CASRVISGRNQPQHF.

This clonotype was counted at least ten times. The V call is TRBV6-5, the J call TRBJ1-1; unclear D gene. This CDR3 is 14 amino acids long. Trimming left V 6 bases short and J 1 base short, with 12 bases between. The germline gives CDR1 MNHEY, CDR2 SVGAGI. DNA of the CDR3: TGTGCCAGCAGAGCTTCCAGTGCGAACACTGAAGCTTTCTTT. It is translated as CASRASSANTEAFF.

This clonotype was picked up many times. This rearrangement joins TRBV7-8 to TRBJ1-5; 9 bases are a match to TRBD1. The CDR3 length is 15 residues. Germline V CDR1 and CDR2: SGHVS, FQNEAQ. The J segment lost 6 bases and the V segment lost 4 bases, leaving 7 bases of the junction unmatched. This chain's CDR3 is CASSSGTGIPQPQHF. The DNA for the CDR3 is TGTGCCAGCAGCTCCGGGACAGGGATCCCTCAGCCCCAGCATTTT.

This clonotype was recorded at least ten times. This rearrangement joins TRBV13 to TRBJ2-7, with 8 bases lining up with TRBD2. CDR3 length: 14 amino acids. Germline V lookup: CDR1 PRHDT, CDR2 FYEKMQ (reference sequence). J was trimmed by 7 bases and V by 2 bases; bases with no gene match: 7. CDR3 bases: TGTGCCAGCAGCTTACGAGGACTAGCAGGGGAGCAGTACTTC. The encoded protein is CASSLRGLAGEQYF.

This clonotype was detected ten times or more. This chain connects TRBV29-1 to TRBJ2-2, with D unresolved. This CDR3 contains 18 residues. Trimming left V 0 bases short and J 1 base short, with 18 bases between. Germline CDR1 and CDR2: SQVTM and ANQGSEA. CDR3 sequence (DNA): TGCAGCGTTGAAGATCCCAAACTAACAGACGGGAACACCGGGGAGCTGTTTTTT. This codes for CSVEDPKLTDGNTGELFF.

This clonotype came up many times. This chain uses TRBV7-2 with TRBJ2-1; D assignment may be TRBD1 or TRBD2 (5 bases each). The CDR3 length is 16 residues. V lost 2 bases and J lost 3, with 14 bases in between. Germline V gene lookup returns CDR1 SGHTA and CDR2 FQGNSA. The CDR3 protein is CASSLTGTLYYNEQFF. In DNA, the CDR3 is TGTGCCAGCAGCTTAACGGGGACCCTTTACTACAATGAGCAGTTCTTC.

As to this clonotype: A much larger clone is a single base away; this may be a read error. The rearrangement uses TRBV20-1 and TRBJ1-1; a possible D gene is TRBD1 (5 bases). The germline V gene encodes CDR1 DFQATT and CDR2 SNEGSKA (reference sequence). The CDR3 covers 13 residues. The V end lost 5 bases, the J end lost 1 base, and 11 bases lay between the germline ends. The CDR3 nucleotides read TGCAGTGCTGGGGACGCACAGAACACTGAAGCTTTCTTT. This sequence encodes CSAGDAQNTEAFF.

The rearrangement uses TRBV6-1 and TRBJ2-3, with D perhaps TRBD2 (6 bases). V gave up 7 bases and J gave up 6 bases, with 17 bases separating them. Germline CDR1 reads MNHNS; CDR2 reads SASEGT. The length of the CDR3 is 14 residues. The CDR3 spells CASMGREYADTQYF. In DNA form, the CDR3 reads TGTGCCAGCATGGGACGGGAGTATGCCGATACGCAGTATTTT.

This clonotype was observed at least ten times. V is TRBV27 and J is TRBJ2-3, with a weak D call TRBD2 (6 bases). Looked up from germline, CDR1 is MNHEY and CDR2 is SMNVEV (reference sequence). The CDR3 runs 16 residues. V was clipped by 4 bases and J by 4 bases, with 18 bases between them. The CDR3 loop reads CASSSPSGGAADTQYF. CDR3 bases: TGTGCCAGCAGTTCCCCCTCCGGGGGAGCAGCAGATACGCAGTATTTT.

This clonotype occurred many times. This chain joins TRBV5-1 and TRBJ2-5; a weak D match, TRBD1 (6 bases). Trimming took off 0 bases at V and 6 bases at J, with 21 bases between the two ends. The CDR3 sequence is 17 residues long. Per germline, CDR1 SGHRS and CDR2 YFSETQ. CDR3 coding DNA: TGCGCCAGCAGCTTGGAAAGTTTGGGGGAACAGGGAAAGACCCAGTACTTC. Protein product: CASSLESLGEQGKTQYF. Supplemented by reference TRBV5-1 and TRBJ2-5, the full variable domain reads KAGVTQTPRYLIKTRGQQVTLSCSPISGHRSVSWYQQTPGQGLQFLFEYFSETQRNKGNFPGRFSGRQFSNSRSEMNVSTLELGDSALYLCASSLESLGEQGKTQYFGPGTRLLVL.

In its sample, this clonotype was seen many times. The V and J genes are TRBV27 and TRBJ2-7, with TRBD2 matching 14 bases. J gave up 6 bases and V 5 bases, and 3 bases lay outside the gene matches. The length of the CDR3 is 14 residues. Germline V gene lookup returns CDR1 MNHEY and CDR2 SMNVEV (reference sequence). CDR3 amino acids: CASSNGTSGSEQYF. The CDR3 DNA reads TGTGCCAGCAGTAACGGGACTAGCGGGAGCGAGCAGTACTTC.

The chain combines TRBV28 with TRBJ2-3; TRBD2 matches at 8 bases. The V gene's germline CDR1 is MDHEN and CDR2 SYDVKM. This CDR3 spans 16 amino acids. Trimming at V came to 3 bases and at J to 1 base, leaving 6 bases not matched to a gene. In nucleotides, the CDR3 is TGTGCCAGCAGTTTCCGGGCTAGCGGGCGCACAGATACGCAGTATTTT. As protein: CASSFRASGRTDTQYF.

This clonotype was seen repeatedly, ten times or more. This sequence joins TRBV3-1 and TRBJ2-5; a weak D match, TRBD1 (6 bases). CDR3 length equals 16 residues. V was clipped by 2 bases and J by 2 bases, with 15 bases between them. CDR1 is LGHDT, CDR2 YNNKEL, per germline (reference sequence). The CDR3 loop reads CASSQPEDSLQETQYF. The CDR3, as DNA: TGTGCCAGCAGCCAACCCGAGGACAGCCTGCAAGAGACCCAGTACTTC.

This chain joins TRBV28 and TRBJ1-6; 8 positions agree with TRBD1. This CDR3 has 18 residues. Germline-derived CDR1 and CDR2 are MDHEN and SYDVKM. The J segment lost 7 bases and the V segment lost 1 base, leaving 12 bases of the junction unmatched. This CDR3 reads CASSLFYRGNTRNSPLHF. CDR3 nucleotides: TGTGCCAGCAGTTTATTTTACAGGGGGAATACCCGAAATTCACCCCTCCACTTT.

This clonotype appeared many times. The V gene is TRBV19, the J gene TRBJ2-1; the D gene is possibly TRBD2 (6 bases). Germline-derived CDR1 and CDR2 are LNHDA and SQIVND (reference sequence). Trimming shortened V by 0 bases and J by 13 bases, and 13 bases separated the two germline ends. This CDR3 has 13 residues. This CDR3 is CASSIDPGVSQFF. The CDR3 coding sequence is TGTGCCAGTAGTATAGACCCGGGAGTGTCCCAGTTCTTC.

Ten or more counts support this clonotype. CDR3 sequence reads: CASSFVGGWDNEQFF. Written as DNA, the CDR3 is TGTGCCAGCAGCTTTGTGGGAGGATGGGACAATGAGCAGTTCTTC. J is TRBJ2-1 and V is TRBV7-9; tentative D call: TRBD2 (6 bases). Trimming left V 3 bases short and J 5 bases short, with 14 bases between. From germline, CDR1 is SEHNR and CDR2 FQNEAQ (reference sequence). There are 15 residues in the CDR3.

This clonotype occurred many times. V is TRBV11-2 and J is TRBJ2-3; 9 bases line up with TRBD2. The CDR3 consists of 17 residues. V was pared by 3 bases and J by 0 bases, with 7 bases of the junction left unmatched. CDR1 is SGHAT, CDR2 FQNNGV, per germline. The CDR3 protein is CASSFQIAGASTDTQYF. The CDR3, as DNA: TGTGCCAGCAGCTTTCAAATAGCGGGGGCTAGCACAGATACGCAGTATTTT. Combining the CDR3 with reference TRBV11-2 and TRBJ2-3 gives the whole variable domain EAGVAQSPRYKIIEKRQSVAFWCNPISGHATLYWYQQILGQGPKLLIQFQNNGVVDDSQLPKDRFSAERLKGVDSTLKIQPAKLEDSAVYLCASSFQIAGASTDTQYFGPGTRLTVL.

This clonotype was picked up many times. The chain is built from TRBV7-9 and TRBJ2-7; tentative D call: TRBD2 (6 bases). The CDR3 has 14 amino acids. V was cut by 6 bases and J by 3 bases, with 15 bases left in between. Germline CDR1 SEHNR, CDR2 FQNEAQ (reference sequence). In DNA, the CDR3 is TGTGCCAGCAGAAGTAGCGGCCCACTCTACGAGCAGTACTTC. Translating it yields CASRSSGPLYEQYF. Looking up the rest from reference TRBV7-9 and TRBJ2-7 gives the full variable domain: DTGVSQNPRHKITKRGQNVTFRCDPISEHNRLYWYRQTLGQGPEFLTYFQNEAQLEKSRLLSDRFSAERPKGSFSTLEIQRTEQGDSAMYLCASRSSGPLYEQYFGPGTRLTVT.

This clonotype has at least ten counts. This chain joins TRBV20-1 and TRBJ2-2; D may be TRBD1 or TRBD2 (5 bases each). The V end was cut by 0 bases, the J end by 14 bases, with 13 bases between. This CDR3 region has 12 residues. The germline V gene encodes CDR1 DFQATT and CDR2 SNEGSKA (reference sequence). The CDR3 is CSARDHGAGLFF. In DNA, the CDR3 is TGCAGTGCTAGAGATCACGGGGCGGGCCTGTTTTTT.

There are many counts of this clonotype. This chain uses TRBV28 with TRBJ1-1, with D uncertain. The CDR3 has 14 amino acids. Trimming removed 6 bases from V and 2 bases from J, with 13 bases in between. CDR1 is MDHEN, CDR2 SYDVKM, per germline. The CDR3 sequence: CASRETLFNTEAFF. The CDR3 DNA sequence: TGTGCCAGCAGGGAGACTCTGTTCAACACTGAAGCTTTCTTT.

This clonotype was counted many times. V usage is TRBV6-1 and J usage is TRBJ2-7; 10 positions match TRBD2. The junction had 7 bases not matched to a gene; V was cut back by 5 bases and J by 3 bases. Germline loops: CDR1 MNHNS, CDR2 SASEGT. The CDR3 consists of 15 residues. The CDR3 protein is CASSTWTSGYYEQYF. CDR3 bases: TGTGCCAGCAGTACTTGGACTAGCGGTTACTACGAGCAGTACTTC.

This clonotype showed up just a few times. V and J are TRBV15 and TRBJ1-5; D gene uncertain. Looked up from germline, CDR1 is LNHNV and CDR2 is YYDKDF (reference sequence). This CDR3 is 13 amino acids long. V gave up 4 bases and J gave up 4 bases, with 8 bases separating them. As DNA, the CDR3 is TGTGCCACCAGCATACGCAAAAATCAGCCCCAGCATTTT. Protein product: CATSIRKNQPQHF. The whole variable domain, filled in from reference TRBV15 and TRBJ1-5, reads DAMVIQNPRYQVTQFGKPVTLSCSQTLNHNVMYWYQQKSSQAPKLLFHYYDKDFNNEADTPDNFQSRRPNTSFCFLDIRSPGLGDTAMYLCATSIRKNQPQHFGDGTRLSIL.

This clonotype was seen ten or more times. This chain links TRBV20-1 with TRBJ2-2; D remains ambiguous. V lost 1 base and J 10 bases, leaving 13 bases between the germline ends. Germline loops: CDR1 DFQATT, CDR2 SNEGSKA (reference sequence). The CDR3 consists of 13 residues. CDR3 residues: CSARAQDEEELFF. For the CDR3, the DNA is TGCAGTGCTAGAGCCCAGGACGAAGAGGAGCTGTTTTTT.

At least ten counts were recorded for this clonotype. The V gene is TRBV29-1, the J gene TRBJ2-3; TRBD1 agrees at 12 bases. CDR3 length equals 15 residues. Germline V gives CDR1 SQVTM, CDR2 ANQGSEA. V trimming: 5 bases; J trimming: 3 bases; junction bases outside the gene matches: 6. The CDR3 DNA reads TGCAGCGTTCCTGGGACAGGGGGCCTAACAGATACGCAGTATTTT. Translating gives CSVPGTGGLTDTQYF.

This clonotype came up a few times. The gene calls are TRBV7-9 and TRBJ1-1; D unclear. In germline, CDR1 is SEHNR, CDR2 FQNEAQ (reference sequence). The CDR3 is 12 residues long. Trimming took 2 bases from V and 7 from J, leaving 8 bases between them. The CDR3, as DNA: TGTGCCAGCAGCTTACCATTCGTTGAAGCTTTCTTT. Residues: CASSLPFVEAFF.

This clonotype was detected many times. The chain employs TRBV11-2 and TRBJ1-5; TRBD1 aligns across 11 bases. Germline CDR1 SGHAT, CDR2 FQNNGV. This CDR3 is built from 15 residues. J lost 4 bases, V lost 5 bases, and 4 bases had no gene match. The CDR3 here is CASSKGTGGNQPQHF. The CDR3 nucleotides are TGTGCCAGCAGCAAAGGGACAGGGGGTAATCAGCCCCAGCATTTT.